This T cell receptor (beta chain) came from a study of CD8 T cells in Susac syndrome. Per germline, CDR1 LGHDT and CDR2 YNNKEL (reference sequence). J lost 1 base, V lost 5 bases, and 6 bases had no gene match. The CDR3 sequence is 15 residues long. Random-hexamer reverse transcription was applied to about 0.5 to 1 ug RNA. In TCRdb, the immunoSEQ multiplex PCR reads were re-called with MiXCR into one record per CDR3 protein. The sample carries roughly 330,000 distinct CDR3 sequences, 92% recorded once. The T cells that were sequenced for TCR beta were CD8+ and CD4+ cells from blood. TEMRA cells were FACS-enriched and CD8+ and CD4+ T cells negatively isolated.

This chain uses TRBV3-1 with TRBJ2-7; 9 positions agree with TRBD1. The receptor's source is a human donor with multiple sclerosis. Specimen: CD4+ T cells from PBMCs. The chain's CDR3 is CASSVTGGWSYEQYF. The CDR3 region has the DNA TGTGCCAGCAGCGTAACAGGGGGCTGGTCCTACGAGCAGTACTTC.